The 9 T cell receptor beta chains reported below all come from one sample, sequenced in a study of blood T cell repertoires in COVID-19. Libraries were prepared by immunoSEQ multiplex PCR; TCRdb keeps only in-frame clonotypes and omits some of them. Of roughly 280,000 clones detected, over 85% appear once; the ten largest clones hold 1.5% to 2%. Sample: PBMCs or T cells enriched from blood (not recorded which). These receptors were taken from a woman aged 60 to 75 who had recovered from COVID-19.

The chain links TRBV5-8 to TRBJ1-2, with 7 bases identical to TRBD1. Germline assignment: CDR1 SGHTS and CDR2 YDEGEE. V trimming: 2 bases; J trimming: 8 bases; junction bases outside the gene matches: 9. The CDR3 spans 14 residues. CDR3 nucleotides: TGTGCCAGCAGCTTCTGGACAGGAGGGGAGGGCTACACCTTC. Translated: CASSFWTGGEGYTF. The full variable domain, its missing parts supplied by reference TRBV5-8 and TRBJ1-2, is EAGVTQSPTHLIKTRGQQATLRCSPISGHTSVYWYQQALGLGLQFLLWYDEGEERNRGNFPPRFSGRQFPNYSSELNVNALELEDSALYLCASSFWTGGEGYTFGSGTRLTVV.

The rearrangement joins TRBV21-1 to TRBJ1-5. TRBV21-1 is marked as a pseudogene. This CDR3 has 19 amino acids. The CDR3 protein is CASSNRRGPPPNSNQPQHF. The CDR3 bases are TGTGCCAGCAGCAACCGGCGGGGGCCCCCTCCCAATAGCAATCAGCCCCAGCATTTT.

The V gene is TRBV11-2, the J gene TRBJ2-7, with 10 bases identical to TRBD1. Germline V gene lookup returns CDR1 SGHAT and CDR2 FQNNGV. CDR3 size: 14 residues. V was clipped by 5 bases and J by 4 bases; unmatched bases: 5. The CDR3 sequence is CASSPDRGRYEQYF. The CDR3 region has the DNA TGTGCCAGCAGCCCGGACAGGGGGAGGTACGAGCAGTACTTC.

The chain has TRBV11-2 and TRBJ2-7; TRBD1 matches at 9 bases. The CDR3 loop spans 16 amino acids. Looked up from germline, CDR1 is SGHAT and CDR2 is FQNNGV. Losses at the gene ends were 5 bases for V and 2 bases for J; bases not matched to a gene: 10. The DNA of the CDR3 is TGTGCCAGCAGCCTGACCGGGACAGGGCCTGCCTACGAGCAGTACTTC. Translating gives CASSLTGTGPAYEQYF. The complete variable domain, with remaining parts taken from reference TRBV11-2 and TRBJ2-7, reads EAGVAQSPRYKIIEKRQSVAFWCNPISGHATLYWYQQILGQGPKLLIQFQNNGVVDDSQLPKDRFSAERLKGVDSTLKIQPAKLEDSAVYLCASSLTGTGPAYEQYFGPGTRLTVT.

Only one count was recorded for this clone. The chain's CDR3 is CASSFWGSGVETQYF. In DNA, the CDR3 is TGTGCCAGCAGCTTTTGGGGCTCAGGGGTGGAGACCCAGTACTTC. The gene calls are TRBV7-2 and TRBJ2-5, with TRBD1 as a possible D gene (6 bases). The CDR3 is 15 residues long. Per the germline V gene, CDR1 is SGHTA and CDR2 is FQGNSA. Trimming shortened V by 3 bases and J by 5 bases, and 16 bases separated the two germline ends.

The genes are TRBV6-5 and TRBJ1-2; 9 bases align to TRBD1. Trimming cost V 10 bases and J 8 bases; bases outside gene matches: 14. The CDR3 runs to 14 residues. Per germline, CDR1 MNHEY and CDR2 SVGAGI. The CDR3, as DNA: TGTGCCATACTCCCCGGACAGGGGATAGAAGGCTACACCTTC. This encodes CAILPGQGIEGYTF.

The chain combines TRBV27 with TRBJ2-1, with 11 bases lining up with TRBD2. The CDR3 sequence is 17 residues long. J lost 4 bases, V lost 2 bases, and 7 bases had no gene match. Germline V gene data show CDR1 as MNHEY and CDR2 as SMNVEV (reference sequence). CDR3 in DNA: TGTGCCAGCAGTTTACAGTCGCTAGCGGGGGGTTACAATGAGCAGTTCTTC. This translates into CASSLQSLAGGYNEQFF.

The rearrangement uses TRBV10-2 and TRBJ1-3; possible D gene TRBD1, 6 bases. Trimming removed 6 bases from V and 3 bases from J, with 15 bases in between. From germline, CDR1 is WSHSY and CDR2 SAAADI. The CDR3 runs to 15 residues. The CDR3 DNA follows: TGCGCCAGCAGAGCCCTGGGGGCGTTTGGAAACACCATATATTTT. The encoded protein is CASRALGAFGNTIYF.

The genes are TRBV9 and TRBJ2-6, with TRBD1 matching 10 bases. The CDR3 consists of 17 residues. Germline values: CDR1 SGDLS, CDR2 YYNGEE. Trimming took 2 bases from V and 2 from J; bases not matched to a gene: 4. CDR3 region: CASSVGTGVPGANVLTF. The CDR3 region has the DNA TGTGCCAGCAGCGTGGGGACAGGGGTCCCTGGGGCCAACGTCCTGACTTTC.